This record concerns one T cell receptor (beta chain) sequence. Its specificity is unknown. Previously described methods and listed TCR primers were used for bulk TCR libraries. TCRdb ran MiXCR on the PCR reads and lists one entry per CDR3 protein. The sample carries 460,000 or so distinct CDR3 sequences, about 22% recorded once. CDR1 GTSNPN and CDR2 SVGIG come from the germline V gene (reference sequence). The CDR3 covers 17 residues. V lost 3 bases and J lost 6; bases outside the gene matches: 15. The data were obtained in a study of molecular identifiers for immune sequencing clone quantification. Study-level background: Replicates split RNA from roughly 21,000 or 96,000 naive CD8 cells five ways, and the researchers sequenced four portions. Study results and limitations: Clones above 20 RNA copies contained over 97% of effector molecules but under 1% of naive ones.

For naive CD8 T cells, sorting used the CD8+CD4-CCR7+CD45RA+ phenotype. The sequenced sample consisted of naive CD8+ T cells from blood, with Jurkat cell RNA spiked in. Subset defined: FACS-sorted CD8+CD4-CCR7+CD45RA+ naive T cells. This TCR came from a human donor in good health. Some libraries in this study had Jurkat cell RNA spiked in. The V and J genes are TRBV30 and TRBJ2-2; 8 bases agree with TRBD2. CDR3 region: CAWSLRVGGVVSGELFF. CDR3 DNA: TGTGCCTGGAGCTTGCGAGTCGGGGGGGTCGTGTCCGGGGAGCTGTTTTTT.